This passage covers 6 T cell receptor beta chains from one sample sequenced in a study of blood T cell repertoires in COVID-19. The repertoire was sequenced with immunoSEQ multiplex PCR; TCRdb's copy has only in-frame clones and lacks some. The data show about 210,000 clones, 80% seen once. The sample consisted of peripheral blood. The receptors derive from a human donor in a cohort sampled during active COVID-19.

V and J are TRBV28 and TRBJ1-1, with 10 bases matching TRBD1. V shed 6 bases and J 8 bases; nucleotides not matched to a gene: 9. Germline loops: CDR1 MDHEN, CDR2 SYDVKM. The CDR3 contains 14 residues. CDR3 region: CASSSGQGDSEAFF. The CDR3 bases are TGTGCCAGCAGCTCCGGACAGGGGGATTCGGAAGCTTTCTTT. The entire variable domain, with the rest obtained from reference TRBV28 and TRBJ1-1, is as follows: DVKVTQSSRYLVKRTGEKVFLECVQDMDHENMFWYRQDPGLGLRLIYFSYDVKMKEKGDIPEGYSVSREKKERFSLILESASTNQTSMYLCASSSGQGDSEAFFGQGTRLTVV.

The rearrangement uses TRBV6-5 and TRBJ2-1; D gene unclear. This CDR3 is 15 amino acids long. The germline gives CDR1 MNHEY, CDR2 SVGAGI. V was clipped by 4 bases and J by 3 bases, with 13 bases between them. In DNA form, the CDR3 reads TGTGCCAGCAGTTCTACCACCGATTTCTACAATGAGCAGTTCTTC. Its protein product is CASSSTTDFYNEQFF.

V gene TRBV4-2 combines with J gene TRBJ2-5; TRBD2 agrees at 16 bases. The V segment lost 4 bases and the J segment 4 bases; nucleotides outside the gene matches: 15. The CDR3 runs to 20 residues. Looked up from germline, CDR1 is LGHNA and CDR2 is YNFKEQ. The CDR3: CASSPGSGGLAGGPGETQYF. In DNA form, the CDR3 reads TGTGCCAGCAGCCCCGGAAGTGGGGGACTAGCGGGAGGGCCCGGAGAGACCCAGTACTTC.

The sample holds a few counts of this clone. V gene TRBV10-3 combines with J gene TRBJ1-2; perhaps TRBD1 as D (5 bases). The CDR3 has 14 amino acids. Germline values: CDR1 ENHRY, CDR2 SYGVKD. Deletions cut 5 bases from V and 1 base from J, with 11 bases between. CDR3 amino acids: CAISSQDINYGYTF. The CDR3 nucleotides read TGTGCCATCAGTTCCCAGGACATTAACTATGGCTACACCTTC.

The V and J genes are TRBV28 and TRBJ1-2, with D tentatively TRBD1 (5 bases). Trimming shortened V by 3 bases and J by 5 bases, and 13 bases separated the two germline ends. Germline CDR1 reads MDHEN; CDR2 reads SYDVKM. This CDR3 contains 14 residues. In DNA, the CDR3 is TGTGCCAGCAGTTTGCCCATGGGGCCATATGGCTACACCTTC. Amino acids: CASSLPMGPYGYTF.

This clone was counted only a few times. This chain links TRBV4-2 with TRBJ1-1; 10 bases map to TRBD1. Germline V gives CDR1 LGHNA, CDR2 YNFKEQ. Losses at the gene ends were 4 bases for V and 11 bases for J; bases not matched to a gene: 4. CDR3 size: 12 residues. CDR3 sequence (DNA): TGTGCCAGCAGCCTAGGACAGGGGGTTGCTTTCTTT. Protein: CASSLGQGVAFF.